This TCR beta chain is from a study of blood T cell repertoires in COVID-19. Profiled with immunoSEQ multiplex PCR; TCRdb holds only in-frame clones, not every one. The repertoire holds approximately 110,000 clones, with roughly 82% as singletons. This CDR3 is built from 15 residues. CDR1 SGHNT and CDR2 YYREEE come from the germline V gene (reference sequence). Trimming cost V 4 bases and J 7 bases; bases outside gene matches: 9. This sequence originates from a human donor in a cohort sampled during active COVID-19. Sequenced sample: peripheral blood. The chain employs TRBV5-4 and TRBJ2-1, with TRBD2 matching over 9 bases. The CDR3 loop reads CASSPPGGRGNEQFF. Here the CDR3 DNA reads TGTGCCAGCAGCCCACCCGGCGGGAGGGGAAATGAGCAGTTCTTC.